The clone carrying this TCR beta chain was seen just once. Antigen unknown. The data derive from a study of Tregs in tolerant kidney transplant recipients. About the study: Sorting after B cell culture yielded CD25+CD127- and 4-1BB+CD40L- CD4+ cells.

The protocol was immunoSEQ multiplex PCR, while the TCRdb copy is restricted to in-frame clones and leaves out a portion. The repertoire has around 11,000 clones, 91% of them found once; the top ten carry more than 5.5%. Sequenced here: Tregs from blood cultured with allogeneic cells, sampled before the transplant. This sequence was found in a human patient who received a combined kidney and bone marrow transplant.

The DNA for the CDR3 is TGTGCCAGCAGCCTCGTTTGGGTCAGGGGGAAGGGACAGGCGAAAGAGACCCAGTACTTC. Protein: CASSLVWVRGKGQAKETQYF. V and J are TRBV14 and TRBJ2-5; 8 bases fit TRBD1. This CDR3 region has 20 residues. Germline CDR1 reads SGHDN; CDR2 reads FVKESK. The junction had 22 bases not matched to a gene; V was cut back by 4 bases and J by 3 bases.